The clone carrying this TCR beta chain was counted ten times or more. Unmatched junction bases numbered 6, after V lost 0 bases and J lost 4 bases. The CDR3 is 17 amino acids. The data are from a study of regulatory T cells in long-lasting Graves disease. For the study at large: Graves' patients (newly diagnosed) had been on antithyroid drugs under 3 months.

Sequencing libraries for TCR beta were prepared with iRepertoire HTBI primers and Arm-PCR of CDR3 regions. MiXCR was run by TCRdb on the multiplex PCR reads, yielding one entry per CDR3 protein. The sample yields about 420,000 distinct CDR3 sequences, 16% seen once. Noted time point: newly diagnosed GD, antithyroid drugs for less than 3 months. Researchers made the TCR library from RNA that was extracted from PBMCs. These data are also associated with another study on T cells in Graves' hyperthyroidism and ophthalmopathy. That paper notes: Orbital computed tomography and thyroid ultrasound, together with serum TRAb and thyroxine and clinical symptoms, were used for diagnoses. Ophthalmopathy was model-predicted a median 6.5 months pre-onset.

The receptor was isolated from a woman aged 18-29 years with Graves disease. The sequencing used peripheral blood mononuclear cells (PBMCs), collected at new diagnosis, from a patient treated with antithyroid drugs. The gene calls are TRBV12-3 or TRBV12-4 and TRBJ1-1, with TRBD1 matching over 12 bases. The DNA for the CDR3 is TGTGCCAGCAGTTTAGCAGGGACAGGGGGCTACGCCACTGAAGCTTTCTTT. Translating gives CASSLAGTGGYATEAFF.